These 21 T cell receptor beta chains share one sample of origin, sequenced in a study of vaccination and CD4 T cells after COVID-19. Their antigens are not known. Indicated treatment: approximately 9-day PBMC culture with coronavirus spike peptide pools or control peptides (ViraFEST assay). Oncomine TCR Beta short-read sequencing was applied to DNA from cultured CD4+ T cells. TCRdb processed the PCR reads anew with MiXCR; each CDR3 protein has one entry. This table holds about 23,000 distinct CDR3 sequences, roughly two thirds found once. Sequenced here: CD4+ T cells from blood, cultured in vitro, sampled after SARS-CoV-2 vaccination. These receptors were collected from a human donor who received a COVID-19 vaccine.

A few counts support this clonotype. CDR3 in amino acids: CAISDSDSVQPQHF. The CDR3 nucleotides are TGTGCCATCAGTGACTCGGACTCCGTTCAGCCCCAGCATTTT. The chain recombines TRBV10-3 with TRBJ1-5, with D uncertain. CDR1 and CDR2 (germline): ENHRY, SYGVKD. The CDR3 runs 14 residues. The germline V and J ends were trimmed by 3 bases and 6 bases, with 12 bases remaining between them.

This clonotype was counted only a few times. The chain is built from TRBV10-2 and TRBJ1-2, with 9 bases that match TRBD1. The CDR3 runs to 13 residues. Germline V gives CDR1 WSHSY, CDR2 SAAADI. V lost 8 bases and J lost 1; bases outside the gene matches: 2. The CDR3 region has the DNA TGCGCCAGCTGGACAGGGGTTAACTATGGCTACACCTTC. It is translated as CASWTGVNYGYTF.

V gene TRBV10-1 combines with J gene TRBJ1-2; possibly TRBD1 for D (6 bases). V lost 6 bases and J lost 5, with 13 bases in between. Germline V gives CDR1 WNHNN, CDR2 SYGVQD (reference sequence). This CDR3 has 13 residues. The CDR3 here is CASSPGTRYGYTF. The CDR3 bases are TGCGCCAGCAGCCCCGGGACAAGATATGGCTACACCTTC.

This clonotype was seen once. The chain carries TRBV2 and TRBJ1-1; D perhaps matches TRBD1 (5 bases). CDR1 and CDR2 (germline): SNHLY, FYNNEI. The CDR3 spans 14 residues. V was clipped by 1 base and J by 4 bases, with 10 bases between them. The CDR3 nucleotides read TGTGCCAGCAGTGAAGTCCGGGGGAGCACTGAAGCTTTCTTT. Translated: CASSEVRGSTEAFF.

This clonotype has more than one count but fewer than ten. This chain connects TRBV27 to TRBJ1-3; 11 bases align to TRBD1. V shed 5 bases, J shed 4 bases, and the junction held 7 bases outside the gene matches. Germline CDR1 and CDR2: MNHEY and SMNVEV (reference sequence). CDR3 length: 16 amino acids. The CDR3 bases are TGTGCCAGCAGTAGGACAGGGGGCGCGGGAGGAAACACCATATATTTT. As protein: CASSRTGGAGGNTIYF.

The CDR3 nucleotides are TGTGCCAGCAACGGACAGGGAAACTATGGCTACACCTTC. This sequence encodes CASNGQGNYGYTF. The chain couples TRBV12-3 or TRBV12-4 to TRBJ1-2; 8 bases fit TRBD1. The CDR3 runs to 13 residues. The V segment lost 7 bases and the J segment 2 bases; nucleotides outside the gene matches: 3.

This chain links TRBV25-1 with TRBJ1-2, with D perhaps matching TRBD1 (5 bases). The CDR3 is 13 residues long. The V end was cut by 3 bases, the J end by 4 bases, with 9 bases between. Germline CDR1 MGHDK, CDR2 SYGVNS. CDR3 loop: CASSDREGYGYTF. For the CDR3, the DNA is TGTGCCAGCAGTGACAGGGAAGGCTATGGCTACACCTTC.

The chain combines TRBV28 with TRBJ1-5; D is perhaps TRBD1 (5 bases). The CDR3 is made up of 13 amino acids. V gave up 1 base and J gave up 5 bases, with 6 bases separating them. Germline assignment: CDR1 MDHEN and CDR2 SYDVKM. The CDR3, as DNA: TGTGCCAGCAGTTTATCCAGGGATCAGCCCCAGCATTTT. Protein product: CASSLSRDQPQHF.

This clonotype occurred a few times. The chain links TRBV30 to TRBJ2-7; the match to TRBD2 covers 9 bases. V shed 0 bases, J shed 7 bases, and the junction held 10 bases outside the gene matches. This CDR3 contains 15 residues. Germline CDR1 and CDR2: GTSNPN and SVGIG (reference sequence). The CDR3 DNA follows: TGTGCCTGGAGTGTACTAGCGGGCGGTTCGGGGGAGCAGTACTTC. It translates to CAWSVLAGGSGEQYF.

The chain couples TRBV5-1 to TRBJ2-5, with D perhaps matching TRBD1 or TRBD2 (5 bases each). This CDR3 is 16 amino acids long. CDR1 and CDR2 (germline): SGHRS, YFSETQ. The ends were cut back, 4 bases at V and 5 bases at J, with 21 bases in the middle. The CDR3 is CASSLLTGPRRETQYF. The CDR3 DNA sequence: TGCGCCAGCAGCCTTCTAACGGGGCCCCGGCGGGAGACCCAGTACTTC. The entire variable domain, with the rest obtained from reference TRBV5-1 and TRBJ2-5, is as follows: KAGVTQTPRYLIKTRGQQVTLSCSPISGHRSVSWYQQTPGQGLQFLFEYFSETQRNKGNFPGRFSGRQFSNSRSEMNVSTLELGDSALYLCASSLLTGPRRETQYFGPGTRLLVL.

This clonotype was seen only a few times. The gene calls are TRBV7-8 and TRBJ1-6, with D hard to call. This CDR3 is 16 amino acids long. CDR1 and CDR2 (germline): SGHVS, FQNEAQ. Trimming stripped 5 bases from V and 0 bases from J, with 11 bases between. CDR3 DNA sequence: TGTGCCAGCAGCCGGGAGGGAAGCTCCTATAATTCACCCCTCCACTTT. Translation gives CASSREGSSYNSPLHF.

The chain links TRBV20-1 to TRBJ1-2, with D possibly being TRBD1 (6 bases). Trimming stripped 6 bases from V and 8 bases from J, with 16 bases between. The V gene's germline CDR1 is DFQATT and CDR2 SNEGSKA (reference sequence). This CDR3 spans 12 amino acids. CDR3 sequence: CSASRGIGGYTF. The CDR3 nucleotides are TGCAGTGCCTCCAGGGGAATCGGGGGCTACACCTTC.

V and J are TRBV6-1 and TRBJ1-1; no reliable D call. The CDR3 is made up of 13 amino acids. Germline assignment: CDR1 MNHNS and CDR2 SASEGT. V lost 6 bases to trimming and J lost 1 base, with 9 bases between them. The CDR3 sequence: CASSFDRNTEAFF. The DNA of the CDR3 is TGTGCCAGCAGCTTTGACCGGAACACTGAAGCTTTCTTT.

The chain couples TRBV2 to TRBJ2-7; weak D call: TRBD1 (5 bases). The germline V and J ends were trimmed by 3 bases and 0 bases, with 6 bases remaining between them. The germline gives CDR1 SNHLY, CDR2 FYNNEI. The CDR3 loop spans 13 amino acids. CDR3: CASSDQGSYEQYF. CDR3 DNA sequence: TGTGCCAGCAGTGACCAGGGCTCCTACGAGCAGTACTTC.

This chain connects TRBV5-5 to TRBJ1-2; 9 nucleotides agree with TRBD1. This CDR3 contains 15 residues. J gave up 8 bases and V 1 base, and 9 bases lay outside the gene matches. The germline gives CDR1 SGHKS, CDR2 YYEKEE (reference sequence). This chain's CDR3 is CASSLPGQGVFGYTF. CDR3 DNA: TGTGCCAGCAGCTTGCCGGGACAGGGTGTTTTCGGCTACACCTTC.

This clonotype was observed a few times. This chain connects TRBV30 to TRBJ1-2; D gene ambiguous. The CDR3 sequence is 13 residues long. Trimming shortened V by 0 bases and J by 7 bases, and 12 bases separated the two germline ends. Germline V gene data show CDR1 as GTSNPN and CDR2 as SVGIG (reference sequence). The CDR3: CAWSVLGIGGYTF. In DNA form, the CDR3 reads TGTGCCTGGAGTGTACTGGGCATTGGTGGCTACACCTTC.

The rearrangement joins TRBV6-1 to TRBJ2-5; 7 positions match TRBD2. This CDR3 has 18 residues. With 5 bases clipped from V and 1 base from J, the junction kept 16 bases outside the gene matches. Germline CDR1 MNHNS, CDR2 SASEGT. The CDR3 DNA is TGTGCCAGCAGTACACAAATAGGCGGGGGTCCGGGCCAAGAGACCCAGTACTTC. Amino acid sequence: CASSTQIGGGPGQETQYF.

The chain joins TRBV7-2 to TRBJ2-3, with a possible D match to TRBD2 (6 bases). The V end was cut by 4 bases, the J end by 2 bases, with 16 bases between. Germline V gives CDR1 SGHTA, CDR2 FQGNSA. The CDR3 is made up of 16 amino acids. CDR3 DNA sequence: TGTGCCAGCAGCTCCTTCGGAGGGTGGGACACAGATACGCAGTATTTT. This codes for CASSSFGGWDTDTQYF.

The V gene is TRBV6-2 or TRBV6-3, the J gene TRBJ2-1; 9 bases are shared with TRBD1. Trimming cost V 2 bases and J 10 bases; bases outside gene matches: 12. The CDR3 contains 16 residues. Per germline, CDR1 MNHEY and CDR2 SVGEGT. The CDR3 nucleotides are TGTGCCAGCAGTTACACGGTCGGACAGGGGCTGACAGAGCAGTTCTTC. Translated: CASSYTVGQGLTEQFF.

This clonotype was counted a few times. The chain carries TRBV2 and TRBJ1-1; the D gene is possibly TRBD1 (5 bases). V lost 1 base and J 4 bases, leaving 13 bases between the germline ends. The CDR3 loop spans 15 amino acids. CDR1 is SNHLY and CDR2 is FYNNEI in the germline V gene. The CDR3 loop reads CASSEEGTGATEAFF. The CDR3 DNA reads TGTGCCAGCAGTGAAGAGGGGACTGGGGCCACTGAAGCTTTCTTT.

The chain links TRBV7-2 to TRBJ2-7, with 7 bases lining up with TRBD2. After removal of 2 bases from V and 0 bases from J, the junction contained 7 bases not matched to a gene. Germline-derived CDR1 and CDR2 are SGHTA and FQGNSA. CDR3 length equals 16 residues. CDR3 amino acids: CASSLFPRGDSYEQYF. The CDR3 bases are TGTGCCAGCAGCTTATTCCCCCGGGGGGACTCCTACGAGCAGTACTTC.